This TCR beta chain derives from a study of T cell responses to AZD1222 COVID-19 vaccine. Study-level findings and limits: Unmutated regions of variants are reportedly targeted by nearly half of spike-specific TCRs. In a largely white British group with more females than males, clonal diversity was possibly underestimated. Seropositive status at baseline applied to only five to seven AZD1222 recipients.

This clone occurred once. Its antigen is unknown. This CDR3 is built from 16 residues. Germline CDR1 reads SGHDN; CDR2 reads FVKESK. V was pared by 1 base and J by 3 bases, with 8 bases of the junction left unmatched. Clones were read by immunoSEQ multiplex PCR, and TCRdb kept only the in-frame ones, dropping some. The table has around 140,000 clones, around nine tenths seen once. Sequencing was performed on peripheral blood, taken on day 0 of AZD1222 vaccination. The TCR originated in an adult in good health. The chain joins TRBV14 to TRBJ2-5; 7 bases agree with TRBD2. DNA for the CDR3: TGTGCCAGCAGCCAAGGACTGCGGGAGAGGGAAGAGACCCAGTACTTC. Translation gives CASSQGLREREETQYF.